This T cell receptor (beta chain) was retrieved from a study of T-cell memory formation after mild COVID-19. Study-wide context: Across donors, TCR clusters were largely donor specific. General study points: Clones that contracted clustered mainly in CM and EM if CD4+ and in EMRA if CD8+.

TCRdb re-derived calls from the 5' RACE reads in MiXCR, one entry per CDR3 protein. The top ten hold 20% to 25% of the sample, which has hundreds of thousands of distinct CDR3 sequences, approximately 19% seen once. A remark on this clonotype: Its target is unknown.

Germline CDR1 reads MNHEY; CDR2 reads SMNVEV (reference sequence). This CDR3 comprises 17 residues. After removal of 0 bases from V and 3 bases from J, the junction contained 7 bases not matched to a gene. The specimen was PBMCs or a T cell subset sorted from them (not recorded which). The TCR comes from a man aged 18-30 years who had mild COVID-19 (a few samples of this study predate the infection). Cell type and time point are not known. The rearrangement links TRBV27 to TRBJ1-3; 8 positions match TRBD1. CDR3 sequence: CASSLSYNRGSGNTIYF. The CDR3 DNA reads TGTGCCAGCAGTTTATCCTACAACAGGGGGAGTGGAAACACCATATATTTT.